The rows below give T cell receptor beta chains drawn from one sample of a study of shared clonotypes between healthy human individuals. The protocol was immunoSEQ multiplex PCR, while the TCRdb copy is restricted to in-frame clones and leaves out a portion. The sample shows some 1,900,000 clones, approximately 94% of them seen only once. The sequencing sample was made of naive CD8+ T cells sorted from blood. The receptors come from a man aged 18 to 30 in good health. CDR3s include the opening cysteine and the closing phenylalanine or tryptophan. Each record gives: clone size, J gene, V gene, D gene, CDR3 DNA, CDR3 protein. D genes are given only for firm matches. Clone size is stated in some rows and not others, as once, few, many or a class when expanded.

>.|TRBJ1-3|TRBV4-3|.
TGCGCCAGCAGCCAAGATTCGACAACTGGAAACACCATATATTTT
CASSQDSTTGNTIYF
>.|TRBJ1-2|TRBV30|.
TGTGCCTGGAGTACACCGTGGGACGGCTATGGCTACACCTTC
CAWSTPWDGYGYTF
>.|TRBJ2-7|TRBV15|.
TGTGCCACCAGCAGAGATCTAGGGGAGGTCAAGCAGTACTTC
CATSRDLGEVKQYF
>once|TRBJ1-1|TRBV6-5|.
TGTGCCAGCAGTTCAGGGGTAAGGGAAGCTTTCTTT
CASSSGVREAFF
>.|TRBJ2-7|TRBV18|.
TGTGCCAGCTCACCAACGGGGCCAACCTACGAGCAGTACTTC
CASSPTGPTYEQYF
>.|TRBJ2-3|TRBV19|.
TGTGCCAGTAGTCCCCCAGCCCCTAGCACAGATACGCAGTATTTT
CASSPPAPSTDTQYF
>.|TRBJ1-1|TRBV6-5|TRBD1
TGTGCCAGCAGTTCCGACAGGGGAGCTTTCTTT
CASSSDRGAFF
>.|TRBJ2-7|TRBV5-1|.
TGCGCCAGCAGCTTGGGTAGGGGTCTTGGCTACGAGCAGTACTTC
CASSLGRGLGYEQYF
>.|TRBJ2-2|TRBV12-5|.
TGTGCTAGTGGTTTCGTCTCCGGCGGGGAGCTGTTTTTT
CASGFVSGGELFF
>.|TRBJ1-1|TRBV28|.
TGTGCCAGCAGTGGCCGGGCACTTGAACGGAACACTGAAGCTTTCTTT
CASSGRALERNTEAFF
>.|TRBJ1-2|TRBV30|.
TGTGCCTGGAGTTTGGGGGGCGGCGGCTACACCTTC
CAWSLGGGGYTF
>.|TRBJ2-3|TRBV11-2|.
TGTGCCAGCAGCACTATAACAGATACGCAGTATTTT
CASSTITDTQYF
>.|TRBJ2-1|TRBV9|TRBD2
TGTGCCAGCAGCCTCCGACTAGCGGGAGCCTATGAGCAGTTCTTC
CASSLRLAGAYEQFF
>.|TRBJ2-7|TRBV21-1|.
TGTGCCAGCAGCACGCCGGACAGGGAAAACTCCTACGAGCAGTACTTC
CASSTPDRENSYEQYF
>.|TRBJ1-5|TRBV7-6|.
TGTGCCAGCAGCCCACTTCCTCGGGAATATGGCAATCAGCCCCAGCATTTT
CASSPLPREYGNQPQHF
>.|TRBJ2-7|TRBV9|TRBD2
TGTGCCAGCAGCGTAGAGGGACTAGGGTCCGACGAGCAGTACTTC
CASSVEGLGSDEQYF